The 8 T cell receptor beta chains below all came from one sample that was sequenced in a study of EBV T-cell therapy then PD-1 blockade in nasopharyngeal carcinoma. Their cognate antigens are unknown. Sequencing was performed with immunoSEQ multiplex PCR; in TCRdb, only in-frame clones are kept and a portion is missing. The sample holds some 21,000 clones; 75% to 90% are singletons and the top ten take approximately 29%. The treatment is: AdE1-LMPpoly-expanded autologous EBV-specific T-cell therapy followed by anti-PD-1 nivolumab. The sequenced sample was CD8+ T cells from blood, obtained around day 65 from a patient whose treatment included autologous EBV-specific T cells and nivolumab. All receptors come from a man aged 35 to 55 with nasopharyngeal carcinoma.

V is TRBV4-3 and J is TRBJ2-7; 7 nucleotides match TRBD2. The CDR3 contains 17 residues. V gave up 3 bases and J gave up 4 bases; unmatched junction bases: 15. The germline V gene encodes CDR1 LGHNA and CDR2 YSLEER. As DNA, the CDR3 is TGCGCCAGCAGCCATCCCTCAGGGCGGACTAGAAAGTACGAGCAGTACTTC. Amino acids: CASSHPSGRTRKYEQYF.

This clone was seen just once. The chain employs TRBV27 and TRBJ2-5; TRBD1 matches at 8 bases. The CDR3 extends over 14 amino acids. V dropped 6 bases and J dropped 5; count of bases not matched to a gene: 8. Germline V gene data show CDR1 as MNHEY and CDR2 as SMNVEV (reference sequence). CDR3 loop: CASRSRTGRETQYF. The CDR3 nucleotides read TGTGCCAGCAGGTCTCGGACAGGGAGGGAGACCCAGTACTTC.

This clone was seen a handful of times. The chain has TRBV4-1 and TRBJ1-3; no definite D call. Germline V gene lookup returns CDR1 MGHRA and CDR2 YSYEKL. The CDR3 totals 15 residues. Trimming stripped 6 bases from V and 0 bases from J, with 12 bases between. The CDR3 reads CASRSQTSSGNTIYF. CDR3 bases: TGCGCCAGCAGGTCACAGACCTCCTCTGGAAACACCATATATTTT.

The chain uses TRBV19 and TRBJ1-2; no firm D call. V was pared by 1 base and J by 2 bases, with 5 bases between. The CDR3 has 13 amino acids. Looked up from germline, CDR1 is LNHDA and CDR2 is SQIVND (reference sequence). DNA for the CDR3: TGTGCCAGTAGTATAGCTGGGAACTATGGCTACACCTTC. Residues: CASSIAGNYGYTF. The full variable domain, its missing parts supplied by reference TRBV19 and TRBJ1-2, is DGGITQSPKYLFRKEGQNVTLSCEQNLNHDAMYWYRQDPGQGLRLIYYSQIVNDFQKGDIAEGYSVSREKKESFPLTVTSAQKNPTAFYLCASSIAGNYGYTFGSGTRLTVV.

The V call is TRBV28, the J call TRBJ2-2, with D uncertain. The germline V gene encodes CDR1 MDHEN and CDR2 SYDVKM. V was clipped by 6 bases and J by 7 bases, with 6 bases between them. The CDR3 is 11 amino acids. This CDR3 is CASSPGGELFF. The DNA for the CDR3 is TGTGCCAGCAGCCCTGGCGGGGAGCTGTTTTTT.

The chain combines TRBV7-9 with TRBJ2-1, with D hard to call. With 4 bases removed from V and 0 bases from J, the gap between germline ends came to 16 bases. This CDR3 region has 17 residues. The germline V gene has CDR1 SEHNR and CDR2 FQNEAQ (reference sequence). The CDR3 is CASSSRLLSSSYNEQFF. CDR3 in DNA: TGTGCCAGCAGCTCCCGGCTTCTTTCGAGCTCCTACAATGAGCAGTTCTTC. Full variable domain (outside the CDR3, taken from reference TRBV7-9 and TRBJ2-1): DTGVSQNPRHKITKRGQNVTFRCDPISEHNRLYWYRQTLGQGPEFLTYFQNEAQLEKSRLLSDRFSAERPKGSFSTLEIQRTEQGDSAMYLCASSSRLLSSSYNEQFFGPGTRLTVL.

This chain uses TRBV27 with TRBJ1-1; TRBD1 matches at 8 bases. CDR1 MNHEY and CDR2 SMNVEV come from the germline V gene (reference sequence). The CDR3 extends over 17 amino acids. V lost 4 bases, J lost 2 bases, and 12 bases stayed unmatched. The CDR3 reads CASSYLSKGQANTEAFF. CDR3 coding DNA: TGTGCCAGCAGTTACCTTAGTAAGGGACAGGCTAACACTGAAGCTTTCTTT.

The chain is built from TRBV7-9 and TRBJ1-2, with unresolved D. The CDR3 covers 13 residues. Germline V gene sequence: CDR1 SEHNR, CDR2 FQNEAQ (reference sequence). Trimming cost V 11 bases and J 4 bases, with 17 bases left between them. CDR3: CAGTLGRIYGYTF. The DNA of the CDR3 is TGTGCCGGCACCTTAGGACGGATCTATGGCTACACCTTC.